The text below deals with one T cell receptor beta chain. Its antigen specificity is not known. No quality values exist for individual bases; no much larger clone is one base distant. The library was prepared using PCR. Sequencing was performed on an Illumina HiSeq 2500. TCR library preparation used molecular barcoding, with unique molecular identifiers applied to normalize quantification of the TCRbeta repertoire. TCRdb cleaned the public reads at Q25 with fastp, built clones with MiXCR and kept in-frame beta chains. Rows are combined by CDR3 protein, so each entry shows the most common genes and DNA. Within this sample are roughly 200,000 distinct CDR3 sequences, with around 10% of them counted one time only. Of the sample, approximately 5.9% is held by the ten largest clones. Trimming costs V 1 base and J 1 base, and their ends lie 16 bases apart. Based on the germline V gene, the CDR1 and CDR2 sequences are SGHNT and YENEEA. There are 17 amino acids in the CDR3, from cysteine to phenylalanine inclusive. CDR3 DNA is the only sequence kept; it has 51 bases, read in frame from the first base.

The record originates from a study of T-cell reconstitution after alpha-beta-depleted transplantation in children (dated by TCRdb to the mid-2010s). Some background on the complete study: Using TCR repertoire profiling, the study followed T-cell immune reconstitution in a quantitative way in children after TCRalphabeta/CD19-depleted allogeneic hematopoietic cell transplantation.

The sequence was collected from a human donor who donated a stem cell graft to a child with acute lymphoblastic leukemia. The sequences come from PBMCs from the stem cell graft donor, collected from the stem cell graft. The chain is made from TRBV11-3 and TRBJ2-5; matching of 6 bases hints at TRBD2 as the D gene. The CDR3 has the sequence CASSLVGRGISQETQYF. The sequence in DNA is TGTGCCAGCAGCTTAGTAGGACGGGGGATATCCCAAGAGACCCAGTACTTC.